Following are 26 T cell receptor beta chains from one sample sequenced in a study of cytomegalovirus exposure and HLA in healthy donors. It was with 60 Vbeta and 13 Jbeta primers that the PCR ran. The table came from immunoSEQ multiplex PCR; TCRdb's copy has only in-frame clones and leaves some out. The data contain about 140,000 clones, around 77% of them singletons. Sequencing input: PBMCs. The receptors come from a man in his late teens or twenties in good health and CMV-seronegative.

This clone was found once. The V and J genes are TRBV5-1 and TRBJ2-1; D is unresolved. Germline-derived CDR1 and CDR2 are SGHRS and YFSETQ. V was trimmed by 2 bases and J by 4 bases, leaving 7 bases between them. The CDR3 contains 13 residues. This CDR3 reads CASSFADYNEQFF. CDR3 DNA: TGCGCCAGCAGCTTTGCAGATTACAATGAGCAGTTCTTC.

The chain combines TRBV30 with TRBJ2-2; a possible D gene is TRBD1 (6 bases). V gave up 5 bases and J gave up 7 bases, with 14 bases separating them. Germline CDR1 GTSNPN, CDR2 SVGIG (reference sequence). The CDR3 consists of 13 residues. The CDR3 DNA reads TGTGCCTGGGACCAGGGGATTGGCGGGGAGCTGTTTTTT. Translating it yields CAWDQGIGGELFF.

Concerning this clone itself: Germline is not matched at one junction end, which may reflect a read error. This sequence joins TRBV27 and TRBJ1-2; 7 nucleotides agree with TRBD1. This CDR3 contains 14 residues. Germline V gene lookup returns CDR1 MNHEY and CDR2 SMNVEV (reference sequence). CDR3 sequence reads: CASSSTWTGAHLLF. In nucleotides, the CDR3 is TGTGCCAGCAGTTCCACTTGGACAGGCGCGCATCTCCTCTTC.

This chain joins TRBV5-1 and TRBJ2-7; unclear D gene. With 6 bases removed from V and 2 bases from J, the gap between germline ends came to 3 bases. The CDR3 length is 10 residues. Germline V gene sequence: CDR1 SGHRS, CDR2 YFSETQ. In DNA, the CDR3 is TGCGCCAGCACTCCCTACGAGCAGTACTTC. Amino acids: CASTPYEQYF.

This clone came up once. CDR3: CASSRQGDTQYF. The CDR3 region has the DNA TGTGCCAGCAGTCGACAGGGAGATACGCAGTATTTT. V is TRBV7-9 and J is TRBJ2-3; 7 positions match TRBD1. The germline CDR1 and CDR2 sequences are SEHNR and FQNEAQ (reference sequence). The CDR3 covers 12 residues. Unmatched junction bases numbered 2, after V lost 6 bases and J lost 5 bases. Together with reference TRBV7-9 and TRBJ2-3, the CDR3 gives the full variable domain: DTGVSQNPRHKITKRGQNVTFRCDPISEHNRLYWYRQTLGQGPEFLTYFQNEAQLEKSRLLSDRFSAERPKGSFSTLEIQRTEQGDSAMYLCASSRQGDTQYFGPGTRLTVL.

The chain recombines TRBV27 with TRBJ1-2; 8 nucleotides align to TRBD1. The CDR3 covers 13 residues. Germline CDR1 reads MNHEY; CDR2 reads SMNVEV (reference sequence). V lost 3 bases and J lost 8; bases outside the gene matches: 5. Here the CDR3 DNA reads TGTGCCAGCAGTTTGGTACGACAGGGGGGCTACACCTTC. This codes for CASSLVRQGGYTF.

The chain uses TRBV2 and TRBJ2-3; D unclear. Looked up from germline, CDR1 is SNHLY and CDR2 is FYNNEI. The CDR3 has 13 residues. The germline V and J ends were trimmed by 4 bases and 6 bases, with 11 bases remaining between them. CDR3 in DNA: TGTGCCAGCAGTGCCCAGCGCGTGGATACGCAGTATTTT. This translates into CASSAQRVDTQYF. The complete variable domain, with remaining parts taken from reference TRBV2 and TRBJ2-3, reads EPEVTQTPSHQVTQMGQEVILRCVPISNHLYFYWYRQILGQKVEFLVSFYNNEISEKSEIFDDQFSVERPDGSNFTLKIRSTKLEDSAMYFCASSAQRVDTQYFGPGTRLTVL.

The chain recombines TRBV5-8 with TRBJ1-1; D is unclear. This CDR3 contains 16 residues. CDR1 and CDR2 (germline): SGHTS, YDEGEE. V was trimmed by 2 bases and J by 5 bases, leaving 19 bases between them. CDR3 DNA: TGTGCCAGCAGCTTAGTACGAGTTGGTGTTTGGACTGAAGCTTTCTTT. Protein product: CASSLVRVGVWTEAFF.

The V and J genes are TRBV7-2 and TRBJ2-4; maybe TRBD2 (6 bases). Trimming took off 5 bases at V and 8 bases at J, with 16 bases between the two ends. CDR1 is SGHTA, CDR2 FQGNSA, per germline. The CDR3 consists of 14 residues. CDR3 bases: TGTGCCAGCAGCATGGGAATCGGAGGGCACATTCAGTACTTC. Protein sequence: CASSMGIGGHIQYF.

This clone was picked up a small number of times. The rearrangement uses TRBV2 and TRBJ1-1, with TRBD1 as a possible D gene (5 bases). V was clipped by 10 bases and J by 5 bases, with 14 bases between them. The CDR3 spans 12 residues. CDR1 is SNHLY, CDR2 FYNNEI, per germline. The CDR3 nucleotides are TGTGCCACCTACGGGGGGAGTACTGAAGCTTTCTTT. Translating gives CATYGGSTEAFF.

This clone was seen a few times. The chain has TRBV2 and TRBJ1-6; a weak D match, TRBD1 (6 bases). V was cut by 2 bases and J by 6 bases, with 11 bases left in between. CDR3 length: 15 amino acids. The germline CDR1 and CDR2 sequences are SNHLY and FYNNEI. CDR3 residues: CASSENRAGNSPLHF. The CDR3 DNA reads TGTGCCAGCAGTGAAAACAGGGCTGGTAATTCACCCCTCCACTTT.

V gene TRBV15 combines with J gene TRBJ2-1, with D possibly matching TRBD2 (7 bases). The CDR3 length is 15 residues. The germline V and J ends were trimmed by 5 bases and 8 bases, with 19 bases remaining between them. Germline CDR1 and CDR2: LNHNV and YYDKDF (reference sequence). DNA of the CDR3: TGTGCCACCAGCCCCCGAGGCGGGGGCCCACATGAGCAGTTCTTC. This gives the protein CATSPRGGGPHEQFF.

The chain uses TRBV11-2 and TRBJ1-2, with unresolved D. Deletions cut 3 bases from V and 4 bases from J, with 12 bases between. CDR3 length: 14 amino acids. Per germline, CDR1 SGHAT and CDR2 FQNNGV. CDR3 DNA sequence: TGTGCCAGCAGCTTGGGCCTTTATACCTATGGCTACACCTTC. Its translation: CASSLGLYTYGYTF.

DNA of the CDR3: TGTGCCAGCAGAATCGGCCCGGGACTCCCCCAGTATTTT. This translates into CASRIGPGLPQYF. V is TRBV6-5 and J is TRBJ2-3, with TRBD2 as a possible D gene (6 bases). Germline CDR1 and CDR2: MNHEY and SVGAGI. The CDR3 spans 13 residues. V lost 6 bases, J lost 12 bases, and 19 bases lay in between.

V and J are TRBV7-2 and TRBJ1-1; D may be TRBD1 (6 bases). The germline V gene encodes CDR1 SGHTA and CDR2 FQGNSA. Trimming took 5 bases from V and 6 from J, leaving 13 bases between them. The CDR3 is 13 residues long. The CDR3 DNA reads as TGTGCCAGCAGCCCGAGACAGGATGCTGAAGCTTTCTTT. It specifies CASSPRQDAEAFF.

This CDR3 reads CASSEFQGDDEKLFF. CDR3 sequence (DNA): TGTGCCAGCAGTGAGTTTCAGGGCGACGATGAAAAACTGTTTTTT. The rearrangement uses TRBV25-1 and TRBJ1-4; perhaps TRBD1 as D (5 bases). Per germline, CDR1 MGHDK and CDR2 SYGVNS. V was cut by 3 bases and J by 6 bases, with 14 bases left in between. The CDR3 is 15 amino acids.

This clone was seen a single time. The chain uses TRBV5-5 and TRBJ2-7, with 10 bases identical to TRBD1. J was trimmed by 4 bases and V by 2 bases; bases with no gene match: 3. From germline, CDR1 is SGHKS and CDR2 YYEKEE (reference sequence). The CDR3 is made up of 14 amino acids. CDR3 in amino acids: CASSFRDRGYEQYF. Here the CDR3 DNA reads TGTGCCAGCAGCTTTAGGGACAGGGGTTACGAGCAGTACTTC.

The gene calls are TRBV19 and TRBJ1-2, with a tentative D call TRBD1 (5 bases). Germline CDR1 LNHDA, CDR2 SQIVND (reference sequence). V lost 3 bases to trimming and J lost 7 bases, with 12 bases between them. This CDR3 has 13 residues. In DNA form, the CDR3 reads TGTGCCAGTAGTATTGGCAGGGTTGGTGGCTACACCTTC. Translated, it gives CASSIGRVGGYTF.

The chain is built from TRBV6-5 and TRBJ2-4, with TRBD2 matching 8 bases. Germline V CDR1 and CDR2: MNHEY, SVGAGI. This CDR3 has 13 residues. V lost 6 bases to trimming and J lost 8 bases; unmatched junction nucleotides: 6. The CDR3: CASRGPGGDIQYF. The CDR3 bases are TGTGCCAGCAGGGGACCCGGGGGGGACATTCAGTACTTC.

This chain joins TRBV19 and TRBJ1-6, with no clear D. V lost 3 bases and J 8 bases, leaving 11 bases between the germline ends. The V gene's germline CDR1 is LNHDA and CDR2 SQIVND (reference sequence). The CDR3 contains 14 residues. CDR3 residues: CASSMRHPYSPLHF. The CDR3 bases are TGTGCCAGTAGTATGCGACACCCTTATTCACCCCTCCACTTT.

The chain links TRBV30 to TRBJ2-7; weak D call: TRBD2 (5 bases). The CDR3 spans 13 residues. In germline, CDR1 is GTSNPN, CDR2 SVGIG (reference sequence). The V end was cut by 2 bases, the J end by 4 bases, with 12 bases between. In DNA form, the CDR3 reads TGTGCCTGGAGTCGGGGTCGTGGGTACGAGCAGTACTTC. It specifies CAWSRGRGYEQYF. The full variable domain, rest sourced from reference TRBV30 and TRBJ2-7, is SQTIHQWPATLVQPVGSPLSLECTVEGTSNPNLYWYRQAAGRGLQLLFYSVGIGQISSEVPQNLSASRPQDRQFILSSKKLLLSDSGFYLCAWSRGRGYEQYFGPGTRLTVT.

CDR3 DNA: TGCGCCAGCAGCTTGGTGCCGGGTCAATGGGACGAGCAGTACTTC. Protein product: CASSLVPGQWDEQYF. The rearrangement uses TRBV5-1 and TRBJ2-7; D call uncertain. The CDR3 contains 15 residues. The V end lost 0 bases, the J end lost 5 bases, and 15 bases lay between the germline ends. The germline gives CDR1 SGHRS, CDR2 YFSETQ.

V usage is TRBV15 and J usage is TRBJ1-2; TRBD1 matches at 7 bases. The CDR3 is 14 amino acids. The germline CDR1 and CDR2 sequences are LNHNV and YYDKDF (reference sequence). V shed 5 bases, J shed 3 bases, and the junction held 6 bases outside the gene matches. Here the CDR3 reads CATSGDRDHYGYTF. The CDR3 coding sequence is TGTGCCACCAGCGGCGACAGGGACCACTATGGCTACACCTTC. Based on the CDR3 plus reference TRBV15 and TRBJ1-2, the full variable domain is DAMVIQNPRYQVTQFGKPVTLSCSQTLNHNVMYWYQQKSSQAPKLLFHYYDKDFNNEADTPDNFQSRRPNTSFCFLDIRSPGLGDTAMYLCATSGDRDHYGYTFGSGTRLTVV.

The genes are TRBV7-9 and TRBJ2-5; D is possibly TRBD1 (6 bases). CDR1 SEHNR and CDR2 FQNEAQ come from the germline V gene (reference sequence). The V end was cut by 5 bases, the J end by 2 bases, with 18 bases between. This CDR3 spans 16 amino acids. DNA for the CDR3: TGTGCCAGCAGCCTACGGACAGAGAAGTTTCAAGAGACCCAGTACTTC. Translation: CASSLRTEKFQETQYF.

V gene TRBV6-5 combines with J gene TRBJ1-1; D is uncertain. The CDR3 runs to 13 residues. The germline CDR1 and CDR2 sequences are MNHEY and SVGAGI. V lost 6 bases and J 0 bases, leaving 8 bases between the germline ends. This chain's CDR3 is CASRPGVNTEAFF. The CDR3 DNA reads TGTGCCAGCAGACCCGGGGTGAACACTGAAGCTTTCTTT.

The chain combines TRBV13 with TRBJ2-2; D unclear. This CDR3 has 13 residues. Trimming took 5 bases from V and 4 from J, leaving 8 bases between them. Germline CDR1 and CDR2: PRHDT and FYEKMQ (reference sequence). The CDR3 nucleotides read TGTGCCAGCAGCCTCCGGGTCACCGGGGAGCTGTTTTTT. Translated, it gives CASSLRVTGELFF.